The T cell receptor (beta chain) under discussion was sequenced for a study of T cell responses to AZD1222 COVID-19 vaccine. On the study more broadly: Combined were second doses at about 4 or about 12 weeks.

This CDR3 has 15 amino acids. The V gene end was trimmed by 4 bases and the J gene end by 3 bases; junction bases not matched to a gene: 8. The V gene's germline CDR1 is LNHDA and CDR2 SQIVND (reference sequence). Study results and caveats: Spike-specific TCRs gained breadth and depth after people received two AZD1222 doses. Sampling that yielded the repertoires occurred only after the peak T cell response. Only a handful of AZD1222 recipients, several in all, had baseline seropositivity.

This clone was recorded once. Its antigen is unknown. TCRdb's table, derived via immunoSEQ multiplex PCR, lists solely in-frame clones and lacks some. The repertoire holds fewer than 150,000 clones, approximately 86% seen once, with around 6.2% in the top ten. V is TRBV19 and J is TRBJ2-7; TRBD2 matches at 8 bases. The receptor's source is an adult in good health. The specimen comprised peripheral blood, sampled on day 0 of AZD1222 vaccination. The CDR3 DNA is TGTGCCAGTAGTAGGAGCGGGAGAGACTTCTACGAGCAGTACTTC. The encoded protein is CASSRSGRDFYEQYF.